One and the same sample provided the 11 T cell receptor beta chains below, sequenced in a study of identical twins. Using its own MiXCR run on the 5' RACE reads, TCRdb lists one record per CDR3 protein. The data contain 400,000 to 550,000 distinct CDR3 sequences, about 13% of them singletons. The same data also contributed to another study, on yellow fever vaccine responses in identical twins.

Sequenced: CD4+ T cells sorted from blood. The source of these receptors is a woman under 30 in good health.

The chain joins TRBV20-1 to TRBJ2-2; D gene ambiguous. The CDR3 is 19 residues long. The germline gives CDR1 DFQATT, CDR2 SNEGSKA (reference sequence). With 0 bases removed from V and 7 bases from J, the gap between germline ends came to 27 bases. CDR3 nucleotides: TGCAGTGCTAGAGATCTGGGAAACGCCCTTTTACCGACCGGCGGGGAGCTGTTTTTT. It specifies CSARDLGNALLPTGGELFF.

This chain connects TRBV5-1 to TRBJ2-1, with 10 nucleotides matching TRBD1. The CDR3 runs to 20 residues. J lost 1 base, V lost 4 bases, and 17 bases had no gene match. Germline V lookup: CDR1 SGHRS, CDR2 YFSETQ. The CDR3: CASSPSPTGGAFMSYNEQFF. The CDR3 DNA reads TGCGCCAGCAGCCCTTCCCCGACAGGGGGCGCATTTATGTCCTACAATGAGCAGTTCTTC.

This clonotype was found a few times. The genes are TRBV20-1 and TRBJ2-1; D remains ambiguous. This CDR3 spans 14 amino acids. Trimming removed 6 bases from V and 0 bases from J, with 12 bases in between. Germline V lookup: CDR1 DFQATT, CDR2 SNEGSKA (reference sequence). The CDR3 reads CSAPTVDSYNEQFF. In DNA, the CDR3 is TGCAGTGCCCCGACGGTTGACTCCTACAATGAGCAGTTCTTC.

This clonotype was counted between two and nine times. The chain combines TRBV11-3 with TRBJ2-1; the D is unclear. Germline V gene lookup returns CDR1 SGHNT and CDR2 YENEEA. V shed 0 bases and J shed 5 bases, with 8 bases lying between them. The CDR3 length is 14 residues. The CDR3 protein is CASSLEGLHNEQFF. In DNA, the CDR3 is TGTGCCAGCAGCTTAGAAGGTTTACACAATGAGCAGTTCTTC. The entire variable domain, with the rest obtained from reference TRBV11-3 and TRBJ2-1, is as follows: EAGVVQSPRYKIIEKKQPVAFWCNPISGHNTLYWYLQNLGQGPELLIRYENEEAVDDSQLPKDRFSAERLKGVDSTLKIQPAELGDSAVYLCASSLEGLHNEQFFGPGTRLTVL.

This clonotype has at least ten counts. V gene TRBV2 combines with J gene TRBJ2-7; TRBD2 matches 13 bases. Germline-derived CDR1 and CDR2 are SNHLY and FYNNEI. The CDR3 is 15 amino acids. With V trimmed by 7 bases and J by 3 bases, 6 bases remained unmatched. CDR3 in DNA: TGTGCCAGCAACCCGGGACTAGCGGGGATCTACGAGCAGTACTTC. It translates to CASNPGLAGIYEQYF.

This clonotype was observed many times. The genes are TRBV28 and TRBJ2-7, with D tentatively TRBD1 or TRBD2 (5 bases each). Germline CDR1 is MDHEN and CDR2 is SYDVKM. The V gene lost 4 bases and the J gene lost 5 bases, with 12 bases spanning the gap. The CDR3 runs to 13 residues. The CDR3 loop reads CASSWGLGNEQYF. The CDR3 DNA reads TGTGCCAGCAGTTGGGGGTTGGGCAACGAGCAGTACTTC.

This clonotype was recorded many times. The J gene is TRBJ2-1, the V gene TRBV29-1; D not certain. The CDR3 sequence is 11 residues long. Germline V gene lookup returns CDR1 SQVTM and CDR2 ANQGSEA. Between the trimmed V and J ends, which lost 3 bases and 4 bases, there was a span of 4 bases. CDR3 bases: TGCAGCGTTGACAGGTACAATGAGCAGTTCTTC. This encodes CSVDRYNEQFF.

The chain combines TRBV20-1 with TRBJ2-1; D might be TRBD1 (6 bases). Looked up from germline, CDR1 is DFQATT and CDR2 is SNEGSKA (reference sequence). The V end was cut by 0 bases, the J end by 2 bases, with 14 bases between. This CDR3 comprises 16 residues. The CDR3 DNA sequence: TGCAGTGCTAGAGATTTCGCTGCAGGGGCCTACAATGAGCAGTTCTTC. This encodes CSARDFAAGAYNEQFF.

This clonotype has more than one count but fewer than ten. The rearrangement uses TRBV20-1 and TRBJ1-2, with a weak D call TRBD1 (6 bases). Between the trimmed V and J ends, which lost 3 bases and 8 bases, there was a span of 16 bases. Germline lookup yields CDR1 DFQATT and CDR2 SNEGSKA (reference sequence). The CDR3 contains 13 residues. For the CDR3, the DNA is TGCAGTGCTAGTAGTCAGACCACAGGGGGCTACACCTTC. It encodes CSASSQTTGGYTF.

This clonotype was found many times. The chain employs TRBV29-1 and TRBJ2-3, with 8 bases matching TRBD2. With V trimmed by 2 bases and J by 0 bases, 4 bases remained unmatched. The CDR3 extends over 15 amino acids. The germline V gene encodes CDR1 SQVTM and CDR2 ANQGSEA. This CDR3 reads CSVELAGTSTDTQYF. The CDR3 DNA reads TGCAGCGTTGAACTAGCGGGTACTAGCACAGATACGCAGTATTTT.

The rearrangement uses TRBV4-1 and TRBJ1-6; no definite D call. V was trimmed by 5 bases and J by 5 bases, leaving 13 bases between them. There are 15 residues in the CDR3. Per the germline V gene, CDR1 is MGHRA and CDR2 is YSYEKL. The CDR3 sequence is CASSNPGRNNSPLHF. DNA for the CDR3: TGCGCCAGCAGCAATCCCGGGAGAAATAATTCACCCCTCCACTTT.